The clone carrying this T cell receptor (beta chain) was picked up a small number of times. In the study's own analysis: Estimation of nucleated cell counts was performed using reference gene primer amplification. The protocol was immunoSEQ multiplex PCR, while the TCRdb copy is restricted to in-frame clones and leaves out a portion. D and trimming were read from the DNA, whereas the V and J calls and clone size are those reported in that table. The sample lists roughly 180,000 clones, around 85% occurring once. The data stem from a study of blood T cell repertoires in COVID-19. CDR1 and CDR2 from the germline V gene are MDHEN and SYDVKM. The V and J ends lost 5 bases and 4 bases respectively, with 8 bases between them. CDR3 length equals 12 residues.

This sequence originates from a woman between 55 and 75 years old with acute or convalescent COVID-19. This chain connects TRBV28 to TRBJ1-2; D ambiguous. Sequenced sample: peripheral blood. The CDR3 DNA is TGTGCCAGCAGTGGGGAGACCTATGGCTACACCTTC. Its translation: CASSGETYGYTF.